This entry describes one TCR beta chain. Its antigen remains unknown. The record originates from a study of OX40 agonist ivuxolimab in advanced cancers. Study background: Patients received ivuxolimab, an agonistic anti-OX40 (CD134) antibody. Ivuxolimab doses were 0.01, 0.1, 0.3, 1.5, 3 or 10 mg/kg every 2 weeks.

Study-wide findings and caveats: Normalized T-cell clonal expansion was also low in a subset of nonresponders.

The germline CDR1 and CDR2 sequences are SGHAT and FQDESV (reference sequence). Between the trimmed V and J ends, which lost 3 bases and 0 bases, there was a span of 17 bases. The CDR3 runs to 17 residues. The repertoire was sequenced with immunoSEQ multiplex PCR; TCRdb's copy has only in-frame clones and lacks some. The table records approximately 60,000 clones, 84% of them present only once. The genes are TRBV11-1 and TRBJ1-2; D is ambiguous. The source was CD4+ or CD8+ T cells sorted from blood, collected in a trial of the OX40 agonist ivuxolimab. The sequence was obtained from an adult with an advanced solid tumor such as melanoma, head and neck, liver or kidney cancer. The CDR3 nucleotides are TGTGCCAGCAGCTTGACCCACCCGGGTTTGGCTAACTATGGCTACACCTTC. This sequence encodes CASSLTHPGLANYGYTF.